The sample holds many counts of the clone carrying this T cell receptor (beta chain). This sample was included in a study of T-cell reconstitution after alpha-beta-depleted transplantation in children. CDR3 length: 12 amino acids. The germline V gene encodes CDR1 MGHDK and CDR2 SYGVNS. V was shortened by 4 bases and J by 7 bases, with 9 bases between the two germline ends. Unique molecular identifiers were built into the TCRbeta library. MiXCR, applied by TCRdb to the PCR reads, yields one record per CDR3 protein. The table has more than 150,000 distinct CDR3 sequences, more than 6.5% seen once. Material: PBMCs from the stem cell graft donor, obtained from the stem cell graft. The sequence was obtained from a human donor who donated a stem cell graft to a child with Wiskott-Aldrich syndrome. This rearrangement joins TRBV25-1 to TRBJ2-3; either TRBD1 or TRBD2 may fit D (5 bases each). Here the CDR3 reads CASSGGAYTQYF. The CDR3 nucleotides read TGTGCCAGCAGTGGAGGGGCATATACGCAGTATTTT.